These T cell receptor beta chains were read from a single sample in a study of graft-versus-host responses after intestinal transplantation. Produced via immunoSEQ multiplex PCR; TCRdb's table is partial and in-frame only. The data contain under 140,000 clones, just over 90% of them seen just once; the ten biggest clones take up 0.4% to 0.55%. For these TCRs, the target antigens are not known. Here the sequenced sample was unstimulated CD8+ T cells sorted from spleen or lymph node cells, taken before intestinal transplant. The receptors here all came from a human donor who received an intestinal transplant. The CDR3 runs from the conserved cysteine through the conserved F or W. D genes are given only for firm matches. Clone size is not always given. Where it is, it says once, few, many or a class for expanded clones.

cdr3_nt: TGTGCCAGCAGGGCAGGGAGGTTGGACACTGAAGCTTTCTTT; cdr3_aa: CASRAGRLDTEAFF; j_call: TRBJ1-1; clone_size: NA; d_call: NA; cdr3_length: 14; v_call: TRBV27
cdr3_nt: TGTGCCAGCAACCCTACAGGTGTCCAAGAGACCCAGTACTTC; cdr3_aa: CASNPTGVQETQYF; j_call: TRBJ2-5; clone_size: NA; d_call: NA; cdr3_length: 14; v_call: TRBV9
cdr3_nt: TGCAGCGGTCGTGGGGGCGCAGGTGGAAACACCATATATTTT; cdr3_aa: CSGRGGAGGNTIYF; j_call: TRBJ1-3; clone_size: NA; d_call: NA; cdr3_length: 14; v_call: TRBV29-1
cdr3_nt: TGCGCCAGCAGCCCCGCGGCAGCAACTAATGAAAAACTGTTTTTT; cdr3_aa: CASSPAAATNEKLFF; j_call: TRBJ1-4; clone_size: NA; d_call: NA; cdr3_length: 15; v_call: TRBV4-1
cdr3_nt: TGTGCCAGCAGTTACCAGGCAACGTGGAAGCATTTT; cdr3_aa: CASSYQATWKHF; j_call: TRBJ1-5; clone_size: NA; d_call: NA; cdr3_length: 12; v_call: TRBV6-6
cdr3_nt: TGCGCCAGCAGCCCCGGGGACAGGGGAATAGTAAAAGAGACCCAGTACTTC; cdr3_aa: CASSPGDRGIVKETQYF; j_call: TRBJ2-5; clone_size: NA; d_call: TRBD1; cdr3_length: 17; v_call: TRBV4-1
cdr3_nt: TGTGCCAGTAGTATGGGGGACGGCTACGAGCAGTACTTC; cdr3_aa: CASSMGDGYEQYF; j_call: TRBJ2-7; clone_size: NA; d_call: NA; cdr3_length: 13; v_call: TRBV19
cdr3_nt: TGTGCCAGCAGTCCCCTCGGCGCAGATACGCAGTATTTT; cdr3_aa: CASSPLGADTQYF; j_call: TRBJ2-3; clone_size: NA; d_call: NA; cdr3_length: 13; v_call: TRBV27
cdr3_nt: TGTGCCATCAGTGAGTCCTGGATAGGGGACAGGGGGCTATTCTATGGCTACACCTTC; cdr3_aa: CAISESWIGDRGLFYGYTF; j_call: TRBJ1-2; clone_size: NA; d_call: TRBD1; cdr3_length: 19; v_call: TRBV10-3
cdr3_nt: TGTGCCAGCAGCCAAGAGGGGACAGGGACTGATACGCAGTATTTT; cdr3_aa: CASSQEGTGTDTQYF; j_call: TRBJ2-3; clone_size: NA; d_call: TRBD1; cdr3_length: 15; v_call: TRBV4-2
cdr3_nt: TGTGCCAGCCAATCTTTAGACAGGGCTTATCAGCCCCAGCATTTT; cdr3_aa: CASQSLDRAYQPQHF; j_call: TRBJ1-5; clone_size: NA; d_call: TRBD1; cdr3_length: 15; v_call: TRBV6-1
cdr3_nt: TGTGCCAGCAGTCTTACAGGGACTGAAGCTTTCTTT; cdr3_aa: CASSLTGTEAFF; j_call: TRBJ1-1; clone_size: once; d_call: NA; cdr3_length: 12; v_call: TRBV27
cdr3_nt: TGTGCCAGTAGTATGGGGGCTGGCACTGAAGCTTTCTTT; cdr3_aa: CASSMGAGTEAFF; j_call: TRBJ1-1; clone_size: NA; d_call: NA; cdr3_length: 13; v_call: TRBV19
cdr3_nt: TGTGCCAGCAGCTTAGAAACAGAATTAGACTACGAGCAGTACTTC; cdr3_aa: CASSLETELDYEQYF; j_call: TRBJ2-7; clone_size: once; d_call: NA; cdr3_length: 15; v_call: TRBV7-6
cdr3_nt: TGTGCCAGCAGAAGATCCCAAGGACAGGGAAGAAATGAGCAGTTCTTC; cdr3_aa: CASRRSQGQGRNEQFF; j_call: TRBJ2-1; clone_size: once; d_call: TRBD1; cdr3_length: 16; v_call: TRBV27
cdr3_nt: TGTGCCAGCAGTTACGGGACAGCAGACTATGGCTACACCTTC; cdr3_aa: CASSYGTADYGYTF; j_call: TRBJ1-2; clone_size: NA; d_call: TRBD1; cdr3_length: 14; v_call: TRBV6-5
cdr3_nt: TGTGCCACCAGCCTCGGGGCTAGCGAATACAATGAGCAGTTCTTC; cdr3_aa: CATSLGASEYNEQFF; j_call: TRBJ2-1; clone_size: NA; d_call: NA; cdr3_length: 15; v_call: TRBV15
cdr3_nt: TGTGCAAGTCGCGGCTACACAGGGTTTAAAACCGGGGAGCTGTTTTTT; cdr3_aa: CASRGYTGFKTGELFF; j_call: TRBJ2-2; clone_size: once; d_call: NA; cdr3_length: 16; v_call: TRBV12-2
cdr3_nt: TGTGCCAGCAGCGTAGTATCTTCCGGGGAGCTGTTTTTT; cdr3_aa: CASSVVSSGELFF; j_call: TRBJ2-2; clone_size: NA; d_call: NA; cdr3_length: 13; v_call: TRBV9
cdr3_nt: TGTGCCAGCTGGGACAGATCCAATCAGCCCCAGCATTTT; cdr3_aa: CASWDRSNQPQHF; j_call: TRBJ1-5; clone_size: NA; d_call: TRBD1; cdr3_length: 13; v_call: TRBV16
cdr3_nt: TGTGCTAGCAGCTTGGGGGACCAAGAGACCCAGTACTTC; cdr3_aa: CASSLGDQETQYF; j_call: TRBJ2-5; clone_size: NA; d_call: NA; cdr3_length: 13; v_call: TRBV7-7
cdr3_nt: TGTGCCAGCAGCTCCGGGCGGGGTGAGCTCCACAATACGCAGTATTTT; cdr3_aa: CASSSGRGELHNTQYF; j_call: TRBJ2-3; clone_size: NA; d_call: NA; cdr3_length: 16; v_call: TRBV5-6
cdr3_nt: TGTGCCAGCAGCCCGGGACCTAGCGGTTTCGAGCAGTACTTC; cdr3_aa: CASSPGPSGFEQYF; j_call: TRBJ2-7; clone_size: NA; d_call: TRBD2; cdr3_length: 14; v_call: TRBV6-5
cdr3_nt: TGCAGCGTTGAAGACCAAGGATGGGCGACAGATACGCAGTATTTT; cdr3_aa: CSVEDQGWATDTQYF; j_call: TRBJ2-3; clone_size: once; d_call: NA; cdr3_length: 15; v_call: TRBV29-1